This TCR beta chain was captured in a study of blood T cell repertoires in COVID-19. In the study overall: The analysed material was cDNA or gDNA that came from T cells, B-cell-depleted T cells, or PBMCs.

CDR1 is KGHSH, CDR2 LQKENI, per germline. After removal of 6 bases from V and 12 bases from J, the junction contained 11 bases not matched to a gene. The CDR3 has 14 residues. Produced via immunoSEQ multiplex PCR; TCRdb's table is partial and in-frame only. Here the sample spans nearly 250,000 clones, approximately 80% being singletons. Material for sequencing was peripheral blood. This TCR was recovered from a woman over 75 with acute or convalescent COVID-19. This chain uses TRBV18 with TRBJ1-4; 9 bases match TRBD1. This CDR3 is CASSSGTGTTELFF. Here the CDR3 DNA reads TGTGCCAGCTCCTCCGGGACAGGGACTACTGAACTGTTTTTT.